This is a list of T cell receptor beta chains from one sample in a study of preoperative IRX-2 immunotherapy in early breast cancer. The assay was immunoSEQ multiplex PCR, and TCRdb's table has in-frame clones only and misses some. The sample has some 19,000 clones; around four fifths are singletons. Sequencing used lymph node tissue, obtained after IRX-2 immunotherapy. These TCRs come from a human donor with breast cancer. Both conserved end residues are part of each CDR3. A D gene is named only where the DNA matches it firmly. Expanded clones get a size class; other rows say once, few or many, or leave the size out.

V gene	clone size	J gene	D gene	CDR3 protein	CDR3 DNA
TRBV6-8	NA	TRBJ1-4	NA	CASSLTRDTYEKLFF	TGTGCCAGCAGTTTAACGCGGGACACTTATGAAAAACTGTTTTTT
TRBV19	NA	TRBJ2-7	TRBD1	CASSISARGKGEQYF	TGTGCCAGTAGTATTTCGGCCAGGGGGAAGGGCGAGCAGTACTTC
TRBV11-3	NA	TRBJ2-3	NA	CASSLVAVSTDTQYF	TGTGCCAGCAGCTTGGTTGCGGTGAGCACAGATACGCAGTATTTT
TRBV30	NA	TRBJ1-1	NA	CAWSVRQGYVTEAFF	TGTGCCTGGAGTGTACGGCAAGGGTACGTCACTGAAGCTTTCTTT
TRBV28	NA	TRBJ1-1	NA	CASGRGWMNTEAFF	TGTGCCAGCGGGAGGGGGTGGATGAACACTGAAGCTTTCTTT
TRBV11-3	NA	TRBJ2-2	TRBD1	CASSSRQGAQTGELFF	TGTGCCAGCAGCTCCCGACAGGGGGCGCAGACCGGGGAGCTGTTTTTT
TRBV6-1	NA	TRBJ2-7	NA	CASSEARHYEQYF	TGTGCCAGCAGTGAAGCGCGACACTACGAGCAGTACTTC
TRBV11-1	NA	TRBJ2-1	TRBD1	CASSSDRGHNEQFF	TGTGCCAGCAGCTCTGACAGGGGCCACAATGAGCAGTTCTTC
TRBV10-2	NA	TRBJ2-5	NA	CASSEIRQETQYF	TGCGCCAGCAGTGAAATCCGACAAGAGACCCAGTACTTC
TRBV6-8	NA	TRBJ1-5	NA	CASEAAQGGQPQHF	TGTGCCAGCGAGGCGGCCCAGGGAGGTCAGCCCCAGCATTTT
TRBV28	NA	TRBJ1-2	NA	CASSLFQGNYGYTF	TGTGCCAGCAGTTTATTCCAGGGGAACTATGGCTACACCTTC
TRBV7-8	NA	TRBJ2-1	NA	CASSYSEYNEQFF	TGTGCCAGCAGCTATAGCGAGTACAATGAGCAGTTCTTC
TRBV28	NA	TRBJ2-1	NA	CASLTSYNEQFF	TGTGCCAGTCTGACTAGCTACAATGAGCAGTTCTTC
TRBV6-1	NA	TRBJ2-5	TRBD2	CASSEGREGETQYF	TGTGCCAGCAGTGAAGGTAGGGAGGGAGAGACCCAGTACTTC
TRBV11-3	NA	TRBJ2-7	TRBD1	CASSSRTGISYEQYF	TGTGCCAGCAGCTCCCGGACAGGGATTTCGTACGAGCAGTACTTC
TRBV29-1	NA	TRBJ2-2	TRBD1	CSVDRGLGTGELFF	TGCAGCGTTGATAGGGGGCTTGGAACCGGGGAGCTGTTTTTT
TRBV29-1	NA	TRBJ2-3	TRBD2	CSGQGSGGAIDTQYF	TGCAGCGGCCAAGGGAGCGGGGGGGCGATAGATACGCAGTATTTT
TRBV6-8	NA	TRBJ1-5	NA	CAGEGLAGQPQHF	TGTGCCGGCGAGGGGCTTGCCGGTCAGCCCCAGCATTTT
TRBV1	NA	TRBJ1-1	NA	CASSRGPSGDTEAFF	TGCGCCAGCAGCCGAGGGCCCAGTGGGGACACTGAAGCTTTCTTT
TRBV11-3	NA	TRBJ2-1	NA	CASSPPGHTYNEQFF	TGTGCCAGCAGCCCACCGGGACACACCTACAATGAGCAGTTCTTC
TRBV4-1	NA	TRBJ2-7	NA	CASSQVTTSTYEQYF	TGCGCCAGCAGCCAAGTCACGACGTCAACCTACGAGCAGTACTTC
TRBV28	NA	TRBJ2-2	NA	CASNYGTTNTGELFF	TGTGCCAGCAATTACGGGACCACCAACACCGGGGAGCTGTTTTTT
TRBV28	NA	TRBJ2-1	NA	CASRGGLAGEQFF	TGTGCCAGCAGGGGGGGCTTAGCGGGTGAGCAGTTCTTC
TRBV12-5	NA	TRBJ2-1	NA	CASTSGTLYNEQFF	TGTGCCAGCACATCCGGGACCTTATACAATGAGCAGTTCTTC
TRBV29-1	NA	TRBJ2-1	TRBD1	CSVVRGTGINNEQFF	TGCAGCGTGGTCCGGGGGACAGGAATAAACAATGAGCAGTTCTTC
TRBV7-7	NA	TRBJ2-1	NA	CARGAAGAYNEQFF	TGTGCCAGGGGTGCCGCCGGGGCCTACAATGAGCAGTTCTTC
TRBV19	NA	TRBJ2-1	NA	CASTHLRFGGAGNEQFF	TGTGCCAGTACCCACCTTCGTTTCGGGGGAGCTGGGAATGAGCAGTTCTTC
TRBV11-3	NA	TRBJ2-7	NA	CASSLPSASYEQYF	TGTGCCAGCAGCTTGCCGAGCGCCTCCTACGAGCAGTACTTC
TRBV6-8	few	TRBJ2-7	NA	CASSDGGREQYF	TGTGCCAGCAGTGATGGAGGGAGAGAGCAGTACTTC
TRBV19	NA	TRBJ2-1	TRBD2	CASSIVGGIYNEQFF	TGTGCCAGTAGTATCGTCGGGGGGATCTACAATGAGCAGTTCTTC
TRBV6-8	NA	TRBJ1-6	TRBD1	CASSPDDREVGNSPLHF	TGTGCCAGCAGTCCCGACGACAGGGAAGTAGGGAATTCACCCCTCCACTTT
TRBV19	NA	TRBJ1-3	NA	CASTTPSSGNTIYF	TGTGCCAGCACTACACCGAGCTCTGGAAACACCATATATTTT
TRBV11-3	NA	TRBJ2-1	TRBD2	CASSRGLAGLNEQFF	TGTGCCAGCAGCAGGGGACTAGCGGGCTTAAATGAGCAGTTCTTC
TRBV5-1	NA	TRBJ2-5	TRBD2	CASSLGLAGVETQYF	TGCGCCAGCAGCTTGGGACTAGCGGGGGTAGAGACCCAGTACTTC
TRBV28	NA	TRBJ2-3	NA	CASTSGVDTQYF	TGTGCCAGCACCTCGGGAGTAGATACGCAGTATTTT
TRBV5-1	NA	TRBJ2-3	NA	CASSSGTHERDTQYF	TGCGCCAGCAGCTCCGGGACTCACGAGAGGGATACGCAGTATTTT
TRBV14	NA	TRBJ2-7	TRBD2	CASSPTFGTSVEQYF	TGTGCCAGCAGCCCAACTTTCGGGACTAGCGTCGAGCAGTACTTC
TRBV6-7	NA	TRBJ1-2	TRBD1	CASSYHGQANYGYTF	TGTGCCAGCAGTTACCACGGACAGGCGAACTATGGCTACACCTTC
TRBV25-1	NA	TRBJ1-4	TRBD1	CASSALDRDSEKLFF	TGTGCCAGCAGTGCATTAGACAGGGATTCTGAAAAACTGTTTTTT
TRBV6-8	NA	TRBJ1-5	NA	CASWGFDNQPQHF	TGTGCCAGCTGGGGGTTTGACAATCAGCCCCAGCATTTT
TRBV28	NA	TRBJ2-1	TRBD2	CASSLWAPGTSGSYEQFF	TGTGCCAGCAGTTTATGGGCCCCCGGGACTAGCGGGAGCTATGAGCAGTTCTTC
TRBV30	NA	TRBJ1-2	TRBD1	CAWSEDRVYGYTF	TGTGCCTGGAGCGAGGACAGGGTCTATGGCTACACCTTC
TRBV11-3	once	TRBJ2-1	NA	CASSLTSAAYNEQFF	TGTGCCAGCAGCTTAACATCGGCAGCCTACAATGAGCAGTTCTTC
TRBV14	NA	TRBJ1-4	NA	CASSQESGASEKLFF	TGTGCCAGCAGCCAAGAATCAGGGGCGAGTGAAAAACTGTTTTTT
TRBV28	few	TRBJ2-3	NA	CASSFLAGTDTQYF	NA
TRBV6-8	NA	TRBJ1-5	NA	CASRGWGNNQPQHF	TGTGCCAGCAGGGGTTGGGGGAACAATCAGCCCCAGCATTTT
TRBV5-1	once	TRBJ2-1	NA	CASSASGTYNEQFF	TGCGCCAGCAGCGCATCCGGGACTTACAATGAGCAGTTCTTC
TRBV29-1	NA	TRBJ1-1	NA	CSVARILLGTEAFF	TGCAGCGTTGCTAGGATTTTACTTGGCACTGAAGCTTTCTTT
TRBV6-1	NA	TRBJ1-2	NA	CASSEGSGPGDTF	TGTGCCAGCAGTGAAGGGTCGGGGCCCGGAGACACCTTC
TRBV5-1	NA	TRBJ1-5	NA	CASSLGAGNQPQHF	TGCGCCAGCAGCTTGGGGGCTGGCAATCAGCCCCAGCATTTT
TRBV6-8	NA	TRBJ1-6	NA	CASSYGLGRTSPLHF	TGTGCCAGCAGTTACGGGCTGGGAAGGACTTCACCCCTCCACTTT
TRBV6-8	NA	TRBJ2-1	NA	CASSYILSSTYNEQFF	TGTGCCAGCAGTTACATACTCTCATCCACCTACAATGAGCAGTTCTTC
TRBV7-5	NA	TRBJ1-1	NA	CASSQGGTLNTEAFF	TGTGCCAGCAGCCAGGGGGGGACTCTCAACACTGAAGCTTTCTTT
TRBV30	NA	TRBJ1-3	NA	CAWSVRGGFSGNTIYF	TGTGCCTGGAGTGTACGTGGCGGATTCTCTGGAAACACCATATATTTT
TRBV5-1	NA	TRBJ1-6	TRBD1	CASSLEGQAVNSPLHF	TGCGCCAGCAGCTTGGAGGGACAGGCTGTAAATTCACCCCTCCACTTT